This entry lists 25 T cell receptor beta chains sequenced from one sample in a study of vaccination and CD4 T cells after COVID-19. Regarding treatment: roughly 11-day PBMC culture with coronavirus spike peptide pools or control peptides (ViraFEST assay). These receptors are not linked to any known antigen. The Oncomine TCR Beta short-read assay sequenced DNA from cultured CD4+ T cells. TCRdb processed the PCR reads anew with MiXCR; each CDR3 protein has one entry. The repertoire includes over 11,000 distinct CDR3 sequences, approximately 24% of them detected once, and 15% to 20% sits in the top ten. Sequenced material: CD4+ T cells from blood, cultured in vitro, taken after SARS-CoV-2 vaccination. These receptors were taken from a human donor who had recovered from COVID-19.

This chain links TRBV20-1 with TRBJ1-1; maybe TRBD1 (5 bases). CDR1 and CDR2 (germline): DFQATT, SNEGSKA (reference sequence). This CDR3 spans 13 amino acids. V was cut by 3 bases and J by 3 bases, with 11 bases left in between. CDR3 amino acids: CSARGRVDTEAFF. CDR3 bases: TGCAGTGCTAGGGGCAGGGTTGACACTGAAGCTTTCTTT.

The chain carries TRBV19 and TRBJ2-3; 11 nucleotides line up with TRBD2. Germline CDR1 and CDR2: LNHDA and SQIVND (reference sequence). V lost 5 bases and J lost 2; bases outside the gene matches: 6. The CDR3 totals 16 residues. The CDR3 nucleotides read TGTGCCAGTAGTCTCCTAGCGGGAGGTTCCACAGATACGCAGTATTTT. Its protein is CASSLLAGGSTDTQYF. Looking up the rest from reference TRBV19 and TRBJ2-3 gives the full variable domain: DGGITQSPKYLFRKEGQNVTLSCEQNLNHDAMYWYRQDPGQGLRLIYYSQIVNDFQKGDIAEGYSVSREKKESFPLTVTSAQKNPTAFYLCASSLLAGGSTDTQYFGPGTRLTVL.

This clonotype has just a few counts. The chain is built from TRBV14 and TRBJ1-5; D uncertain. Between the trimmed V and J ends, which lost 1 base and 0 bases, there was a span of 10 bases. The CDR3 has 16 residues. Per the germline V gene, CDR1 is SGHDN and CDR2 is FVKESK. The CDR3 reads CASSQVGPYSNQPQHF. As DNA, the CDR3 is TGTGCCAGCAGCCAAGTCGGGCCATATAGCAATCAGCCCCAGCATTTT.

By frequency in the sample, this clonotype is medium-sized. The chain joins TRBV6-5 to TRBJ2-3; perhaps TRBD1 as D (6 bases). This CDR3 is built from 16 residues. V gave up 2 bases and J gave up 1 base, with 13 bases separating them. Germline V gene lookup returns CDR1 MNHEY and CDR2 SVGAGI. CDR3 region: CASSYQQGFGTDTQYF. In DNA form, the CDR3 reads TGTGCCAGCAGTTACCAACAGGGCTTCGGCACAGATACGCAGTATTTT.

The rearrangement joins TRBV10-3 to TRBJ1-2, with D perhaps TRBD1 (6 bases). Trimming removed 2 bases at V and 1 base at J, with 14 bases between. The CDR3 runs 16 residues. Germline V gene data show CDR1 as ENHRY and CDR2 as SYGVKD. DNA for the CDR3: TGTGCCATCAGTGAGAACGGGGGGCGCGGTAACTATGGCTACACCTTC. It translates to CAISENGGRGNYGYTF.

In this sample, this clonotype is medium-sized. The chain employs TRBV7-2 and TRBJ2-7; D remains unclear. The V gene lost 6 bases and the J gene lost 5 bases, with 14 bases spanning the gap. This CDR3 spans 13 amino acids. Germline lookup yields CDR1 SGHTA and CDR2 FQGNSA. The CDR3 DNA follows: TGTGCCAGCAGTTCGTATTTAGCTGACGAGCAGTACTTC. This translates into CASSSYLADEQYF.

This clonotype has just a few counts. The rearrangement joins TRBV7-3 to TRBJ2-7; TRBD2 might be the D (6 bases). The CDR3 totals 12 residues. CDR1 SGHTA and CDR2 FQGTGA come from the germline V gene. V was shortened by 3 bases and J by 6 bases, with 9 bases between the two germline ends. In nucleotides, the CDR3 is TGTGCCAGCAGCTTCGGGGGTGGCGAGCAGTACTTC. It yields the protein CASSFGGGEQYF.

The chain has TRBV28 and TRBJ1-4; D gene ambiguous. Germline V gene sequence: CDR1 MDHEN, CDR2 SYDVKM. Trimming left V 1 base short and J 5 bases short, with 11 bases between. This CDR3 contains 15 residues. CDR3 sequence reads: CASSLLVPRNEKLFF. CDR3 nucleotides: TGTGCCAGCAGTTTATTAGTCCCCCGGAATGAAAAACTGTTTTTT.

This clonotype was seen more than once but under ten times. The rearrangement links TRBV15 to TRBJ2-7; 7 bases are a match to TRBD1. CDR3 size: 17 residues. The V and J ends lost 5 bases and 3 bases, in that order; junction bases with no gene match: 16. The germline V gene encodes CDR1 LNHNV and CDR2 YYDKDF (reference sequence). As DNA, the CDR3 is TGTGCCACCAGCTACCGCGTTCCGGGACAGTATAACTACGAGCAGTACTTC. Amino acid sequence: CATSYRVPGQYNYEQYF.

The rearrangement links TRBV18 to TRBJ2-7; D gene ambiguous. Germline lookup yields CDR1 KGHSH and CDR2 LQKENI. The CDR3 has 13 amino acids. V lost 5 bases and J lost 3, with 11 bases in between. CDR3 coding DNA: TGTGCCAGCTCAGGGATCAGCTACTACGAGCAGTACTTC. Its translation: CASSGISYYEQYF.

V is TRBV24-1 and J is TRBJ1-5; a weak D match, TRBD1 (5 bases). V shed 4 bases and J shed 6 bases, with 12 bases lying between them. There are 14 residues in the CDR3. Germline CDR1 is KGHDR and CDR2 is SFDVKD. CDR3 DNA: TGTGCCACCAGTGACTGGGATAGGGGTCAGCCCCAGCATTTT. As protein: CATSDWDRGQPQHF.

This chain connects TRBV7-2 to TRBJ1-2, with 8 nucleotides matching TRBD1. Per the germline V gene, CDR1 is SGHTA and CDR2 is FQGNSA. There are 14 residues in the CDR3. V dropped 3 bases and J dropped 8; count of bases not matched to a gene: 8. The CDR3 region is CASSFGQGAGGYTF. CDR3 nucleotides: TGTGCCAGCAGCTTTGGGCAGGGGGCGGGCGGCTACACCTTC.

The CDR3 nucleotides are TGCGCCAGCAGGCCGGACAGGGGAATCCCAAACACTGAAGCTTTCTTT. Translation: CASRPDRGIPNTEAFF. This rearrangement joins TRBV5-1 to TRBJ1-1, with 9 bases identical to TRBD1. V was clipped by 5 bases and J by 2 bases; unmatched bases: 10. This CDR3 has 16 amino acids. Looked up from germline, CDR1 is SGHRS and CDR2 is YFSETQ.

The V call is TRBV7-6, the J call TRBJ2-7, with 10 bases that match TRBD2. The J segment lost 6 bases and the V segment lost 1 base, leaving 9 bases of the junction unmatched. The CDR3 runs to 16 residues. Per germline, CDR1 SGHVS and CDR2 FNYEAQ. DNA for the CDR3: TGTGCCAGCAGCTTAGGTCTAGCGGGAGTGGCGGCCGAGCAGTACTTC. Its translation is CASSLGLAGVAAEQYF.

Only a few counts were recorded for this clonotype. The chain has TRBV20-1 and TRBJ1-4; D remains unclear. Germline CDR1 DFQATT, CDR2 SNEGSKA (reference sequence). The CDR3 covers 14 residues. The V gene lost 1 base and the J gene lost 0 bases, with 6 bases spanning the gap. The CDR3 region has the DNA TGCAGTGCTAGAGGCAGGCCAACTAATGAAAAACTGTTTTTT. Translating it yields CSARGRPTNEKLFF.

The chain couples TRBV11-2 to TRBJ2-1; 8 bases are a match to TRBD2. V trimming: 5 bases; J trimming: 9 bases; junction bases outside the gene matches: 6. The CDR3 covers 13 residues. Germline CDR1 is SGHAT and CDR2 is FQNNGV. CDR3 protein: CASSLGLESEQFF. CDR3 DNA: TGTGCCAGCAGCCTGGGACTAGAGAGTGAGCAGTTCTTC. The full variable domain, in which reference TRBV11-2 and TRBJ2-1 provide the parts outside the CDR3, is EAGVAQSPRYKIIEKRQSVAFWCNPISGHATLYWYQQILGQGPKLLIQFQNNGVVDDSQLPKDRFSAERLKGVDSTLKIQPAKLEDSAVYLCASSLGLESEQFFGPGTRLTVL.

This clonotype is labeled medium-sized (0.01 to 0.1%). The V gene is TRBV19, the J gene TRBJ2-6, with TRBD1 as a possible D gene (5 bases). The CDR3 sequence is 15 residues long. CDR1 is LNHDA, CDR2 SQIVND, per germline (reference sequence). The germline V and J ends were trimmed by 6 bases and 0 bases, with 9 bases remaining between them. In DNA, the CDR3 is TGTGCCAGTAGATCCGACAGCTCTGGGGCCAACGTCCTGACTTTC. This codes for CASRSDSSGANVLTF.

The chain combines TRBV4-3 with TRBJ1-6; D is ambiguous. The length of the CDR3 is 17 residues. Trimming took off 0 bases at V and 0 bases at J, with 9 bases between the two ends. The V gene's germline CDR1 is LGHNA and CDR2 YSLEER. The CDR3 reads CASSQDLSSSYNSPLHF. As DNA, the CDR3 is TGCGCCAGCAGCCAAGATCTCAGTAGCTCCTATAATTCACCCCTCCACTTT.

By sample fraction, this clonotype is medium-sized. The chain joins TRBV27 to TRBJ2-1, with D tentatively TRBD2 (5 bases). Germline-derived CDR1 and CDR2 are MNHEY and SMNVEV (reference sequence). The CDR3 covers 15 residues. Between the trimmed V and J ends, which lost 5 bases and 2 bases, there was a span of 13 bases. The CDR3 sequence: CASSVEVGPYNEQFF. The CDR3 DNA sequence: TGTGCCAGCAGTGTGGAGGTCGGCCCCTACAATGAGCAGTTCTTC.

DNA for the CDR3: TGTGCCAGCAGCTTTCTTGAGGGGGGTGGAGACTACAATGAGCAGTTCTTC. Its translation: CASSFLEGGGDYNEQFF. The V gene is TRBV28, the J gene TRBJ2-1; D could derive from TRBD1 or TRBD2 (6 bases each). Germline CDR1 MDHEN, CDR2 SYDVKM. The CDR3 runs 17 residues. The V and J ends lost 6 bases and 3 bases respectively, with 21 bases between them. The variable domain in full, with the rest retrieved from reference TRBV28 and TRBJ2-1, is DVKVTQSSRYLVKRTGEKVFLECVQDMDHENMFWYRQDPGLGLRLIYFSYDVKMKEKGDIPEGYSVSREKKERFSLILESASTNQTSMYLCASSFLEGGGDYNEQFFGPGTRLTVL.

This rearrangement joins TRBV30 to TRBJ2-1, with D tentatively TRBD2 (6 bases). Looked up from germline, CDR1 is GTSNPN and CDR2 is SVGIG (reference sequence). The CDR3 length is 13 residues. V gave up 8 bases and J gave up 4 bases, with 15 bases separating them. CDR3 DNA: TGTGCCCGGGCGGCGGGGATGTACAATGAGCAGTTCTTC. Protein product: CARAAGMYNEQFF.

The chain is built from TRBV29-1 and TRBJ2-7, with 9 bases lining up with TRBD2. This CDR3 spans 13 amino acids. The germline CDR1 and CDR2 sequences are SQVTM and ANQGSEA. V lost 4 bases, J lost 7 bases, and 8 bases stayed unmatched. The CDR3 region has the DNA TGCAGCGTTGTCCTAGCGGGAAAGTTTGAGCAGTACTTC. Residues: CSVVLAGKFEQYF.

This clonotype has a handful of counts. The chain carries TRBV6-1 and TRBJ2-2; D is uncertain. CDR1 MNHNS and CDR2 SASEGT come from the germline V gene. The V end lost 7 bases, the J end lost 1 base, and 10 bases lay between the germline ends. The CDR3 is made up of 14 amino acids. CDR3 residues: CASKPRRNTGELFF. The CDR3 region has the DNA TGTGCCAGCAAACCCCGCCGGAACACCGGGGAGCTGTTTTTT.

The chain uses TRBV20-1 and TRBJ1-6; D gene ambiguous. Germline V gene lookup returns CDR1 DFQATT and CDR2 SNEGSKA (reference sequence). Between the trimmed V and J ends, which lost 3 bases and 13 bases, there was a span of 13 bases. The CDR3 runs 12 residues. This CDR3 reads CSASRQPSPLHF. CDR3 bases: TGCAGTGCTAGTCGGCAGCCTTCCCCCCTCCACTTT.

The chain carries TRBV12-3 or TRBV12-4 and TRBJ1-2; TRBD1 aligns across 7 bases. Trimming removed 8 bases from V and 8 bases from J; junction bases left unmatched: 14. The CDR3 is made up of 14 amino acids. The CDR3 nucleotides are TGTGCCAGCGGAACACAACTCGACAGGGACGGCTACACCTTC. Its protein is CASGTQLDRDGYTF.